These T cell receptor beta chains were read from a single sample in a study of T-cell memory formation after mild COVID-19. Each CDR3 protein gets one entry after TCRdb re-called the 5' RACE reads with MiXCR. The sample has 350,000 or so distinct CDR3 sequences, over 10% seen once. The sample comprised PBMCs or a T cell subset sorted from them (not recorded which). These TCRs come from a man between 18 and 29 years old who had mild COVID-19 (a few samples of this study predate the infection). Cell type and time point are not known. Both conserved end residues are part of each CDR3. Each record gives: J gene, V gene, D gene, clone size, CDR3 DNA, CDR3 protein. The D gene is left open where the match is weak. A row's size may be missing; if present it is once, few, many or a size class.

>TRBJ1-1|TRBV28|TRBD1|-
TGTGCCAGCACCCCGGGAGGGGGCCCGAACACTGAAGCTTTCTTT
CASTPGGGPNTEAFF
>TRBJ2-7|TRBV5-1|TRBD2|many
TGCGCCAGCAGCTTGGCCCCAACAGGACTAGCGGAGACCTACGAGCAGTACTTC
CASSLAPTGLAETYEQYF
>TRBJ1-2|TRBV20-1|TRBD1|-
TGCAGTGCACCTGGACAGGGCTTATGGGATGGCTACACCTTC
CSAPGQGLWDGYTF
>TRBJ2-5|TRBV7-2|-|-
TGTGCCAGCAGCCCTAATACCGGGACCCAAGAGACCCAGTACTTC
CASSPNTGTQETQYF
>TRBJ2-5|TRBV11-2|-|-
TGTGCCAGCAGCTTATACAGGGCGGTTGAGACCCAGTACTTC
CASSLYRAVETQYF
>TRBJ2-1|TRBV20-1|TRBD1|-
TGCAGTGCTAGCCGGGACAGGGGTTTGAATGAGCAGTTCTTC
CSASRDRGLNEQFF
>TRBJ2-2|TRBV4-1|-|-
TGCGCCAGCAGCCAAGAGGTTATGGGTTGGACCGGGGAGCTGTTTTTT
CASSQEVMGWTGELFF
>TRBJ2-2|TRBV6-2/TRBV6-3|-|few
TGTGCCAGCAGTTACCAATCGGGGGGCGCAAACACCGGGGAGCTGTTTTTT
CASSYQSGGANTGELFF
>TRBJ1-4|TRBV5-1|TRBD1|-
TGCGCCAGCAGCTTCGGACAGGGTCAAAAACTGTTTTTT
CASSFGQGQKLFF
>TRBJ1-3|TRBV7-2|-|-
TGTGCCAGCAGACTTGCCCACAGCTCTGGAAACACCATATATTTT
CASRLAHSSGNTIYF
>TRBJ1-2|TRBV4-3|-|-
TGCGCCAGCAGCCAAGTCCAGGGAGGGCGGAGGGGCCAGTACACCTTC
CASSQVQGGRRGQYTF
>TRBJ2-5|TRBV12-3/TRBV12-4|TRBD2|few
TGTGCCAGCAGGACTAGCGGGGTGTACCAAGAGACCCAGTACTTC
CASRTSGVYQETQYF
>TRBJ2-5|TRBV5-1|-|-
TGCGCCAGCAGCCTAGGGACGGAGATGGCGGAGACCCAGTACTTC
CASSLGTEMAETQYF
>TRBJ2-3|TRBV5-1|-|few
TGCGCCAGCACCCAAGTTGTAGGGAGCAGCACAGATACGCAGTATTTT
CASTQVVGSSTDTQYF
>TRBJ2-2|TRBV5-1|-|-
TGCGCCAGCAGCTTCGGACCTCCCCAGGAGCTGTTTTTT
CASSFGPPQELFF
>TRBJ2-7|TRBV15|TRBD1|-
TGTGCCACCAGCCCCGGGACAGGGGGCTACGAGCAGTACTTC
CATSPGTGGYEQYF
>TRBJ1-2|TRBV6-2/TRBV6-3|-|few
TGTGCCAGCAGTTACGAGACAGGATGGTATGGCTACACCTTC
CASSYETGWYGYTF
>TRBJ2-7|TRBV6-2/TRBV6-3|TRBD2|-
TGTGCCAGCACCGCTCCGACTAGCGCTTACGAGCAGTACTTC
CASTAPTSAYEQYF
>TRBJ2-2|TRBV2|TRBD2|few
TGTGCCAGCAGTGGGACTAGCGGGGGGCGTCAGGCGAACACCGGGGAGCTGTTTTTT
CASSGTSGGRQANTGELFF
>TRBJ2-7|TRBV4-2|-|-
TGTGCCAGCAGCATTTCCACCACGGGGGTTTCCGACGAGCAGTACTTC
CASSISTTGVSDEQYF
>TRBJ2-1|TRBV5-1|-|-
TGCGCCAGCAGGCTTCAGGGTAATGAGCAGTTCTTC
CASRLQGNEQFF
>TRBJ2-7|TRBV20-1|-|few
TGCAGTGCTAGTAGTCCGTACTCCTACGAGCAGTACTTC
CSASSPYSYEQYF
>TRBJ2-3|TRBV20-1|-|few
TGCAGTGCCACCGGACGAGGATTAAACACAGATACGCAGTATTTT
CSATGRGLNTDTQYF
>TRBJ2-2|TRBV9|-|few
TGTGCCAGCAGCGTAGCTGTGGGCATCGAAGCCGGGGAGCTGTTTTTT
CASSVAVGIEAGELFF
>TRBJ2-2|TRBV7-6|TRBD2|few
TGTGCCAGCAGCTTAGGGACTAGCGTGACCGGGGAGCTGTTTTTT
CASSLGTSVTGELFF
>TRBJ2-3|TRBV4-1|-|-
TGCGCCAGCAGCCAAACACCTTCTAGCACAGATACGCAGTATTTT
CASSQTPSSTDTQYF
>TRBJ2-3|TRBV12-3/TRBV12-4|-|-
TGTGCCAGCAACAGGGACTGGGCAGATACGCAGTATTTT
CASNRDWADTQYF
>TRBJ1-2|TRBV2|-|-
TGTGCCAGCAGGACCGGGGGCTCTTATGGCTACACCTTC
CASRTGGSYGYTF
>TRBJ1-2|TRBV12-3/TRBV12-4|-|many
TGTGCCAGCAGTCCCTTCCGGGGTAGGGTCCCCTACACCTTC
CASSPFRGRVPYTF
>TRBJ2-2|TRBV6-2/TRBV6-3|TRBD1|-
TGTGCCAGCATGGGACAGGGGACGACCGGGGAGCTGTTTTTT
CASMGQGTTGELFF
>TRBJ2-3|TRBV7-9|TRBD2|-
TGTGCCAGCAGCTCCCGTGCTAGCGGGGGGGCAGATACGCAGTATTTT
CASSSRASGGADTQYF
>TRBJ2-5|TRBV7-9|-|few
TGTGCCAGCAGCTTATCCGAAATCAGAAAAGAGACCCAGTACTTC
CASSLSEIRKETQYF
>TRBJ2-2|TRBV5-1|-|few
TGCGCCAGCAGCTTGGGTCTCACCTACACCGGGGAGCTGTTTTTT
CASSLGLTYTGELFF
>TRBJ2-3|TRBV11-2|-|many
TGTGCCAGCAGCTTGGGGGGCACAGATACGCAGTATTTT
CASSLGGTDTQYF
>TRBJ1-1|TRBV9|TRBD1|-
TGTGCCAGCAGCGTCCGGGACAGGGGGTACACTGAAGCTTTCTTT
CASSVRDRGYTEAFF
>TRBJ2-7|TRBV6-5|-|few
TGTGCCAGCAGTTACTCGGGCTTCGGGGAGATCTACGAGCAGTACTTC
CASSYSGFGEIYEQYF
>TRBJ1-5|TRBV6-5|-|many
TGTGCCAGCAGTATAAGTTATAGCAATCAGCCCCAGCATTTT
CASSISYSNQPQHF
>TRBJ2-7|TRBV11-3|-|-
TGTGCCAGCAGCTTGACGAGGGACTACGAGCAGTACTTC
CASSLTRDYEQYF
>TRBJ1-1|TRBV7-9|-|-
TGTGCCAGCAGCTTAGACCTGAGGGCGTTTGCTTTCTTT
CASSLDLRAFAFF
>TRBJ2-7|TRBV25-1|-|-
TGTGCCAGCAGCCGGACGGGGGGCCGCGAGCAGTACTTC
CASSRTGGREQYF